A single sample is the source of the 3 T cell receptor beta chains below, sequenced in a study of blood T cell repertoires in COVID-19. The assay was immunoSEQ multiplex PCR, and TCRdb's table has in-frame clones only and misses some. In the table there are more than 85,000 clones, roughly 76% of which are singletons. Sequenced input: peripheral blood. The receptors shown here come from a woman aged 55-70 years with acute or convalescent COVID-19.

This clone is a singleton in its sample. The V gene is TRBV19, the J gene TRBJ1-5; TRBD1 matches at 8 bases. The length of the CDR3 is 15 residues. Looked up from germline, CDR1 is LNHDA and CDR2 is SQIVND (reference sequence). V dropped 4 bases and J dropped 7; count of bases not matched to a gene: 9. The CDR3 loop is CASSTGQGLRQPQHF. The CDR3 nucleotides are TGTGCCAGTAGTACCGGACAGGGTTTACGACAGCCCCAGCATTTT.

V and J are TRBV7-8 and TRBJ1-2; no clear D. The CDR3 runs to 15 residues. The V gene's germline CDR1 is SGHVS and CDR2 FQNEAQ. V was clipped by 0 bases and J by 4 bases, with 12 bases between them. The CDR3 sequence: CASSLAAGAGYGYTF. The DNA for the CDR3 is TGTGCCAGCAGCTTAGCGGCAGGTGCAGGCTATGGCTACACCTTC.

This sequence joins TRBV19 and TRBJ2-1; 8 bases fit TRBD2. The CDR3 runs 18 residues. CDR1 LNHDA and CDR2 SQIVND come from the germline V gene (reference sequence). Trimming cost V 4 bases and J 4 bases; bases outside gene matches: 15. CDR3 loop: CASSRGPHGGARYNEQFF. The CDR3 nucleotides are TGTGCCAGTAGTAGGGGGCCCCACGGGGGGGCTCGGTACAATGAGCAGTTCTTC.